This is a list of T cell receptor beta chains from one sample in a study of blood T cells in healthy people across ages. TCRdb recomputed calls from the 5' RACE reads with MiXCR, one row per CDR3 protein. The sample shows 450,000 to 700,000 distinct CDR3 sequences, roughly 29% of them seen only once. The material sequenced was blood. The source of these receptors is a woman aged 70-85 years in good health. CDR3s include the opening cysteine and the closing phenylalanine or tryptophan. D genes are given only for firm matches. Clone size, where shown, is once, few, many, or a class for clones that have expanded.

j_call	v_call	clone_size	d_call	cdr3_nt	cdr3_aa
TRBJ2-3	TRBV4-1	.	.	TGCGCCAGCAGCCAAGATGTGGGGGGCTCGCGGGGAGATACGCAGTATTTT	CASSQDVGGSRGDTQYF
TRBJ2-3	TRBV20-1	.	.	TGCAGTCCTACTTACGGAGGCACAGATACGCAGTATTTT	CSPTYGGTDTQYF
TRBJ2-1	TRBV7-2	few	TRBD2	TGTGCCAGCAGCCTACTAGCGGGGGCGCGTAGTGAGCAGTTCTTC	CASSLLAGARSEQFF
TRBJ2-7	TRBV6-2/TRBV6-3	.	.	TGTGCCAGCAGTTATCCGGGGGACGAGCAGTACTTC	CASSYPGDEQYF
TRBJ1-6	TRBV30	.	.	TGTGCCTGGAGTGTATCGGGATTCTATAATTCACCCCTCCACTTT	CAWSVSGFYNSPLHF
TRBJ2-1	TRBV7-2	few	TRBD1	TGTGCCAGCAGCTTACTCGGGACAGGGTACAATGAGCAGTTCTTC	CASSLLGTGYNEQFF
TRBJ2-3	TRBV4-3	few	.	TGCGCCAGCAGCCAATTCGGAACGGAAGATACGCAGTATTTT	CASSQFGTEDTQYF
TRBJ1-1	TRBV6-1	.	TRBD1	TGTGCCAGCAGGTCCTACGGGACAGGGGCAATCGGCGGCACTGAAGCTTTCTTT	CASRSYGTGAIGGTEAFF
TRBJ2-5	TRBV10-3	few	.	TGTGCCACCCGGGACGGAGAAAAACGGTACCAAGAGACCCAGTACTTC	CATRDGEKRYQETQYF
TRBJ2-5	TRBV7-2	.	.	TGTGCCAGCAGCTCGACCGCCCGGACCCAGTACTTC	CASSSTARTQYF
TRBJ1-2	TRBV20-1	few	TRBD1	TGCAGTGCTAGGGAAAGACAGGGGCTTGGCTATGGCTACACCTTC	CSARERQGLGYGYTF
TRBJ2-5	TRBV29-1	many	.	TGCAGCGGGAGTTACAACCAAGAGACCCAGTACTTC	CSGSYNQETQYF
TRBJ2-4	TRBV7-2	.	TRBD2	TGTGCCAGCAGCTGGGGGGGGTTTGGAGACATTCAGTACTTC	CASSWGGFGDIQYF
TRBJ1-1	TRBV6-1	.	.	TGTGCCAGCAGTGAACCCAGGATGAACACTGAAGCTTTCTTT	CASSEPRMNTEAFF
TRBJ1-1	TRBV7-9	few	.	TGTGCCAGCAGTCGGACACAGAACACTGAAGCTTTCTTT	CASSRTQNTEAFF
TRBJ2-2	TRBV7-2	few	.	TGTGCCAGCAGCTCCTCCCCTAGCCGGGCAGGGGAGCTGTTTTTT	CASSSSPSRAGELFF
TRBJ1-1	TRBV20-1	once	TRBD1	TGCAGTGCCCCGGGACAGGGCCGGAATGAAGCTCTCTTT	CSAPGQGRNEALF
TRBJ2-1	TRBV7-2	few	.	TGTGCCAGCAGCCGGACAGAGCAGTTCTTC	CASSRTEQFF
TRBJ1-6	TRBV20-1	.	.	TGCAGTGCTAGAGTAGTGACGGCGGATAATTCACCCCTCCACTTT	CSARVVTADNSPLHF
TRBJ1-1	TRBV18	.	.	TGTGCCAGCTCACCTAGGGCAGCTAGGGACACTGAAGCTTTCTTT	CASSPRAARDTEAFF
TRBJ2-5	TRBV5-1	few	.	TGCGCCAGCAGCTTGGACAGGGCGCCAGAGACCCAGTACTTC	CASSLDRAPETQYF
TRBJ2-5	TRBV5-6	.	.	TGTGCCAGCAGCTTCGAGGCTAGTAGGCAGACCCAGTACTTC	CASSFEASRQTQYF
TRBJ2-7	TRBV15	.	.	TGTGCCACCAGCAGAGATGCGACCCACTACGAGCAGTACTTC	CATSRDATHYEQYF
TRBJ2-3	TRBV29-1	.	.	TGCAGCGTTGGGCCTTTACTAGATACGCAGTATTTT	CSVGPLLDTQYF
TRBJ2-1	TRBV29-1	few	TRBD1	TGCAGCGTCCCGGGACAGAGCCACAATGAGCAGTTCTTC	CSVPGQSHNEQFF
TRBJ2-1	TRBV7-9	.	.	TGTGCCAGCAGCCCCGGGCGTCCAGGTTATTACAATGAGCAGTTCTTC	CASSPGRPGYYNEQFF
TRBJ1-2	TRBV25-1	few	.	TGTGCCAGCAGTGAATATGCAGGGAGGGTTAAATGGGGCTACACCTTC	CASSEYAGRVKWGYTF
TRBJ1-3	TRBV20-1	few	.	TGCAGTGCTACTGACAGTACCTCTGGAAACACCATATGTTTT	CSATDSTSGNTICF
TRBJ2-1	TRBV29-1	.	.	TGCAGCGCCTGGGAGGTTAACAATGAGCAGTTCTTC	CSAWEVNNEQFF
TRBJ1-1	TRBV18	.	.	TGTGCCAGCTCACCACAGGGACCTGAAGCTTTCTTT	CASSPQGPEAFF
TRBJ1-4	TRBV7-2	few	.	TGTGCCAGCAGCGCCGATACAGGGAGTGCTAATGAAAAACTGTTTTTT	CASSADTGSANEKLFF
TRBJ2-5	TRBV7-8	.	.	TGTGCCAGCAGCTTTCCTGCCACAGGACTACCAACGGAGACCCAGTACTTC	CASSFPATGLPTETQYF
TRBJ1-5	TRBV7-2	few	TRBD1	TGTGCCAGCAGCCGAAAGACAGGGGAGAGCAATCAGCCCCAGCATTTT	CASSRKTGESNQPQHF
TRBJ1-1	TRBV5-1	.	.	TGCGCCAGCCAACTACAGGGTACGAACACTGAAGCTTTCTTT	CASQLQGTNTEAFF
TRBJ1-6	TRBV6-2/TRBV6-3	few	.	TGTGCCAGCAGTTACTCGTCGGCCACACATTCACCCCTCCACTTT	CASSYSSATHSPLHF
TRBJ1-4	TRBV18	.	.	TGTGCCAGCTCACCACCCGACAATGAAAAACTGTTTTTT	CASSPPDNEKLFF
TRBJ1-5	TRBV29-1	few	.	TGCAGCGTTGCGACGGGGACAAATCAGCCCCAGCATTTT	CSVATGTNQPQHF
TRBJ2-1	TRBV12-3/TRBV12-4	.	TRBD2	TGTGCCAGCAGTTTATATGGAGCGGGGGCGAAGAATGAGCAGTCCTTC	CASSLYGAGAKNEQSF
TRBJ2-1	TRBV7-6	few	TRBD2	TGTGCCAGCAGCTTAGAAGGTGGCGGGGGGACCTCCTACAATGAGCAGTTCTTC	CASSLEGGGGTSYNEQFF
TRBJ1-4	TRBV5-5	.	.	TGTGCCAGCAGCTTGGCTTGGCAGGCTAATGAAAAACTGTTTTTT	CASSLAWQANEKLFF
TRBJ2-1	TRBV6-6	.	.	TGTGCCAGCAGTTACTGGTCCCAAGAAGAGCAGTTCTTC	CASSYWSQEEQFF
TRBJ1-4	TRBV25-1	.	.	TGTGCCAGCAGTGAATTGTCACCGCCCTCGAATGAAAAACTGTTTTTT	CASSELSPPSNEKLFF
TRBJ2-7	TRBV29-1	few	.	TGCAGCACCCGACAGGACTACGAGCAGTACTTC	CSTRQDYEQYF
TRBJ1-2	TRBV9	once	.	TGTGCCAGCAGCGTAGCGGTTACCAGGGACGGCTACACCTTC	CASSVAVTRDGYTF
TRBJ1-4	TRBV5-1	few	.	TGCGCCAGCAGCTTGGGTGGGGCGGTTGCAACTAATGAAAAACTGTTTTTT	CASSLGGAVATNEKLFF
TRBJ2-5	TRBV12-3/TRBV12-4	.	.	TGTGCCAGCAGTCGACGCGACCTCCAAGAGACCCAGTACTTC	CASSRRDLQETQYF
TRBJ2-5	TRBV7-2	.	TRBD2	TGTGCCAGCAGCCAGAACGACCGATCTCTAGCGGGGAAAGAGACCCAGTACTTC	CASSQNDRSLAGKETQYF
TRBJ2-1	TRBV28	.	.	TGTGCCAGCAGCTCTCAACACAATGAGCAGTTCTTC	CASSSQHNEQFF
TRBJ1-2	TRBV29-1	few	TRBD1	TGCAGCGTCTACGGGACAGGGGATGGCTACACCTTC	CSVYGTGDGYTF